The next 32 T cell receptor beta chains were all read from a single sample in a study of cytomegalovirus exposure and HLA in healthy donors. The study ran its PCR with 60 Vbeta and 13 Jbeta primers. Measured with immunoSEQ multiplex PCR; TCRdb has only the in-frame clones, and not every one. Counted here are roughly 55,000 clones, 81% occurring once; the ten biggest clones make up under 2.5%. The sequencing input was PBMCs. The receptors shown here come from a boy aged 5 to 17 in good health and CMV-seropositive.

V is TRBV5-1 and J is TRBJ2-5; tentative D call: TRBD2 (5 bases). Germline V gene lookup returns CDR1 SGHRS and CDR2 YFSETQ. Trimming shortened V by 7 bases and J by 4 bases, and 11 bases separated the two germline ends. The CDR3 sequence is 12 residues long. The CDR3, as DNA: TGCGCCAGCTTTACTAGTGGAGAGACCCAGTACTTC. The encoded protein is CASFTSGETQYF.

CDR3 sequence: CASSFGGSGNTIYF. The CDR3 bases are TGCGCCAGCAGCTTCGGGGGGAGTGGAAACACCATATATTTT. This chain connects TRBV5-1 to TRBJ1-3, with D possibly being TRBD1 (5 bases). Trimming stripped 2 bases from V and 3 bases from J, with 9 bases between. The length of the CDR3 is 14 residues. CDR1 is SGHRS and CDR2 is YFSETQ in the germline V gene.

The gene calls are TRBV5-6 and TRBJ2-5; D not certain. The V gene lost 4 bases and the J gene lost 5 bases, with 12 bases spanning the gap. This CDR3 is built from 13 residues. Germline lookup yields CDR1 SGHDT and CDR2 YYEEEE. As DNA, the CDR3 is TGTGCCAGCAGCCTGGTAGCTGGGGAGACCCAGTACTTC. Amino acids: CASSLVAGETQYF.

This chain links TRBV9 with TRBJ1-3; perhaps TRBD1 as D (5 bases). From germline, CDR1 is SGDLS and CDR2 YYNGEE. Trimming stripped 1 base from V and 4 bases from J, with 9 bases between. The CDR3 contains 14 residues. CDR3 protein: CASSVQGAGNTIYF. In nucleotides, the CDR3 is TGTGCCAGCAGCGTACAGGGTGCAGGAAACACCATATATTTT.

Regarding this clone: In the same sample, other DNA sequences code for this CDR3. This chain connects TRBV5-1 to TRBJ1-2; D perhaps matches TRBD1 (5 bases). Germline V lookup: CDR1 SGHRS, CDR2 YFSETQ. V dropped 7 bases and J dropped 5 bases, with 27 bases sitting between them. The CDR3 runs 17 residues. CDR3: CASRQGPANPDPYGYTF. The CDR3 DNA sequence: TGCGCCAGCCGCCAGGGCCCAGCGAACCCCGACCCATATGGCTACACCTTC.

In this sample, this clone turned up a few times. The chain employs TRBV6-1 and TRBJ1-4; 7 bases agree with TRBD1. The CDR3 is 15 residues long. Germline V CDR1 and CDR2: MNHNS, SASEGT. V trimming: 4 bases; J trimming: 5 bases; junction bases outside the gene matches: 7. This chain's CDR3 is CASSGHRGSNEKLFF. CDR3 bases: TGTGCCAGCAGTGGGCACAGGGGTTCGAATGAAAAACTGTTTTTT.

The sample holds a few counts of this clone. The CDR3 nucleotides are TGTGCCAGCAGTTTAGGGGGGGCAGACACCGGGGAGCTGTTTTTT. Encoded protein: CASSLGGADTGELFF. The chain joins TRBV27 to TRBJ2-2; D possibly corresponds to TRBD2 (7 bases). Germline CDR1 and CDR2: MNHEY and SMNVEV (reference sequence). The CDR3 has 15 amino acids. Deletions cut 2 bases from V and 3 bases from J, with 10 bases between.

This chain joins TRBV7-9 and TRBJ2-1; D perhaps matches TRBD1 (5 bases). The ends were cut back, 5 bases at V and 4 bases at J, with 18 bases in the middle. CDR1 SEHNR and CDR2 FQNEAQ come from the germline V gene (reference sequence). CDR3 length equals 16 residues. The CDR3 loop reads CASSPVQGRDYNEQFF. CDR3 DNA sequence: TGTGCCAGCAGCCCGGTGCAGGGTCGAGATTACAATGAGCAGTTCTTC.

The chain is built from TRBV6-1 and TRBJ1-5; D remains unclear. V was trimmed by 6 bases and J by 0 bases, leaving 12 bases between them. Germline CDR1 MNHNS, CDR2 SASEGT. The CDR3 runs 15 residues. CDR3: CASSDPGASNQPQHF. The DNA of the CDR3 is TGTGCCAGCAGCGATCCGGGAGCTAGCAATCAGCCCCAGCATTTT.

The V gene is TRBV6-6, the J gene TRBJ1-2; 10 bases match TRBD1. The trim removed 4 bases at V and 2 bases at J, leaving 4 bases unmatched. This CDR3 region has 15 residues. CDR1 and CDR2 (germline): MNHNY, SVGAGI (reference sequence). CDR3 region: CASSSGTGVNYGYTF. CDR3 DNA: TGTGCCAGCAGTTCGGGGACAGGGGTGAACTATGGCTACACCTTC.

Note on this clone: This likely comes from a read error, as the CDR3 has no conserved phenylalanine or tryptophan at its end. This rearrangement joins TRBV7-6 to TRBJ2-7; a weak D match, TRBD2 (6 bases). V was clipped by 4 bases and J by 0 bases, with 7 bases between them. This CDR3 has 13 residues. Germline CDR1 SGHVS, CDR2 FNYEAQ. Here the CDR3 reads CASSWGVSYEQYS. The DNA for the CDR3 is TGTGCCAGCAGCTGGGGGGTCTCCTACGAGCAGTACTCC.

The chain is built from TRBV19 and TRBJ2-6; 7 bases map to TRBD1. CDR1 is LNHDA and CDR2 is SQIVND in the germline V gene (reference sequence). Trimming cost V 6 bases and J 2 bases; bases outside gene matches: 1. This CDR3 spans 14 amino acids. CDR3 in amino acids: CASRDRPGANVLTF. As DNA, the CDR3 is TGTGCCAGTAGGGACAGGCCTGGGGCCAACGTCCTGACTTTC.

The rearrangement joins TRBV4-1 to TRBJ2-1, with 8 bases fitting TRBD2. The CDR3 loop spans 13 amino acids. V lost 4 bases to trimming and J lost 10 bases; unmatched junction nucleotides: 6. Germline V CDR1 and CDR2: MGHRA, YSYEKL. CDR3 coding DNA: TGCGCCAGCAGCCTAGGACTAGCAGAGGAGCAGTTCTTC. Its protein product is CASSLGLAEEQFF.

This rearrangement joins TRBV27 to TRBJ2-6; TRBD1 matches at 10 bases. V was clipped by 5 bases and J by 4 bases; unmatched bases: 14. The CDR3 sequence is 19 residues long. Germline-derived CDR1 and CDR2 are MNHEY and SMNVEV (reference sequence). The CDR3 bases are TGTGCCAGCAGTCCCAATGGACAGGGGGTGACGTTGGGGGCCAACGTCCTGACTTTC. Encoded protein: CASSPNGQGVTLGANVLTF.

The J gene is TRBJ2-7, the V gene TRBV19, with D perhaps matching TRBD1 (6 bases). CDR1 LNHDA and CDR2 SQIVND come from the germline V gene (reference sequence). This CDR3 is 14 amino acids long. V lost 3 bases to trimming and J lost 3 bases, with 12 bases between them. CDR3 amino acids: CASSIFGQSYEQYF. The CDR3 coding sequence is TGTGCCAGTAGTATTTTCGGACAGAGCTACGAGCAGTACTTC.

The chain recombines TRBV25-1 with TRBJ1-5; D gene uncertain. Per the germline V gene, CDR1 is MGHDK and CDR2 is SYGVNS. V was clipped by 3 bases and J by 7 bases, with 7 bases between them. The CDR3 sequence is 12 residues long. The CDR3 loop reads CASSDGVQPQHF. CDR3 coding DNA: TGTGCCAGCAGTGACGGGGTGCAGCCCCAGCATTTT.

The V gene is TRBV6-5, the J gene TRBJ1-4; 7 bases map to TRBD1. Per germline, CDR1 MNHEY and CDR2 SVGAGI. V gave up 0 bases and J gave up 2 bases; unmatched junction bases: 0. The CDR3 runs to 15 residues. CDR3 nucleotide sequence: TGTGCCAGCAGTTACTCGACAGGGACTAATGAAAAACTGTTTTTT. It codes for CASSYSTGTNEKLFF.

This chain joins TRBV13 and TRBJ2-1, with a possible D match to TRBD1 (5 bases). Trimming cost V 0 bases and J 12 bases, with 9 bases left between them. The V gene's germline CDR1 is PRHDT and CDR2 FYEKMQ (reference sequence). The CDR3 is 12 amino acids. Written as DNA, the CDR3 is TGTGCCAGCAGCTTAGGTCCCCAGGGGCAGTTCTTC. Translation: CASSLGPQGQFF.

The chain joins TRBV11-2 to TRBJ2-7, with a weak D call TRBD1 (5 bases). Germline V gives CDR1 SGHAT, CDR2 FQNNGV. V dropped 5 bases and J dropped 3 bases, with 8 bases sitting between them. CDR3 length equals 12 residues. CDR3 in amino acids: CASSPDSYEQYF. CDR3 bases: TGTGCCAGCAGCCCCGACAGCTACGAGCAGTACTTC.

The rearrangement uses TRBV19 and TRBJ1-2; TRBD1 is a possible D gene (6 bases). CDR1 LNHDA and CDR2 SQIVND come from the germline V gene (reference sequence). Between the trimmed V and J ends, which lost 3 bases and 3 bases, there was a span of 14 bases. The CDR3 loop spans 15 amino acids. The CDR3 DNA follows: TGTGCCAGTAGTATTGCAAAGGCAGGGGACTATGGCTACACCTTC. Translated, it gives CASSIAKAGDYGYTF.

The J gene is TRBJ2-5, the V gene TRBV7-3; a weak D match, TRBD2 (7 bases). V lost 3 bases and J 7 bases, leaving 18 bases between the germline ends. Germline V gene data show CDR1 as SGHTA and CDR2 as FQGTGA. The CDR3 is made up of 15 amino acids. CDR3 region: CASSFFGGPAGTQYF. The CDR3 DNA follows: TGTGCCAGCAGCTTTTTCGGGGGGCCGGCGGGGACCCAGTACTTC.

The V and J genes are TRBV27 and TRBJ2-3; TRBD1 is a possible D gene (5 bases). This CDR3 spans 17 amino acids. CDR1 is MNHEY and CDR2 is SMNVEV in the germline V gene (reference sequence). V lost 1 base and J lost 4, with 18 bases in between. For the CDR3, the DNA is TGTGCCAGCAGTTTATATGTACGGGCCAAGGGGCCAGATACGCAGTATTTT. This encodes CASSLYVRAKGPDTQYF.

CDR3 DNA: TGTGCCAGCAGAAGAACGGGGGGATGGAACAATGAGCAGTTCTTC. This gives the protein CASRRTGGWNNEQFF. The gene calls are TRBV9 and TRBJ2-1; TRBD2 aligns across 7 bases. V lost 5 bases and J lost 5; bases outside the gene matches: 10. CDR3 size: 15 residues. Germline V gene sequence: CDR1 SGDLS, CDR2 YYNGEE.

The CDR3, as DNA: TGTGCCAGCAGTGACTACCTGGGTCTCCTCCACTTT. Its protein product is CASSDYLGLLHF. The chain employs TRBV27 and TRBJ1-6; D uncertain. Germline values: CDR1 MNHEY, CDR2 SMNVEV (reference sequence). This CDR3 spans 12 amino acids. The V gene lost 5 bases and the J gene lost 15 bases, with 14 bases spanning the gap.

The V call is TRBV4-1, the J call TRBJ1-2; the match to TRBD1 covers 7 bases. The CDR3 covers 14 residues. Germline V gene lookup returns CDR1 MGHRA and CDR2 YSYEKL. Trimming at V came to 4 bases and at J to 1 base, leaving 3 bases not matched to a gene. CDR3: CASSPGQLNYGYTF. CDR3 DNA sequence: TGCGCCAGCAGCCCGGGACAGCTTAACTATGGCTACACCTTC.

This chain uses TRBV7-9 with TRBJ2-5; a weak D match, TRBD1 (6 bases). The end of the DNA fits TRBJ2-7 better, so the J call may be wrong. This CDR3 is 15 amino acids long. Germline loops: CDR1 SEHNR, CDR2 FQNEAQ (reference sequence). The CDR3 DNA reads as TGTGCCAGCAGTCGAGATACAGGGTTTCACAACGAGCAGTACTTC. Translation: CASSRDTGFHNEQYF.

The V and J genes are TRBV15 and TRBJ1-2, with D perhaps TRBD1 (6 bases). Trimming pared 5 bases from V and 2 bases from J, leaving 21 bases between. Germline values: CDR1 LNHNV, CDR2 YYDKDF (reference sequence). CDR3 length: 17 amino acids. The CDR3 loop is CATSPRLQTGPNYGYTF. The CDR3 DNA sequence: TGTGCCACCAGCCCCCGTCTCCAGACAGGTCCGAACTATGGCTACACCTTC.

CDR3 residues: CASSTGVAGELFF. CDR3 nucleotide sequence: TGTGCCAGCAGTACAGGGGTGGCCGGGGAGCTGTTTTTT. This chain joins TRBV6-1 and TRBJ2-2; 7 bases match TRBD1. Germline V lookup: CDR1 MNHNS, CDR2 SASEGT. CDR3 length: 13 amino acids. With 5 bases clipped from V and 6 bases from J, the junction kept 3 bases outside the gene matches.

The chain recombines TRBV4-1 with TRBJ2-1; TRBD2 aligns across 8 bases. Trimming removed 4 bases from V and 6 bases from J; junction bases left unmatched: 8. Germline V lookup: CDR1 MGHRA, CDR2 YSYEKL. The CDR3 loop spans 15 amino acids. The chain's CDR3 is CASSPREGGRNEQFF. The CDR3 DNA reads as TGCGCCAGCAGCCCCCGGGAGGGGGGCCGCAATGAGCAGTTCTTC.

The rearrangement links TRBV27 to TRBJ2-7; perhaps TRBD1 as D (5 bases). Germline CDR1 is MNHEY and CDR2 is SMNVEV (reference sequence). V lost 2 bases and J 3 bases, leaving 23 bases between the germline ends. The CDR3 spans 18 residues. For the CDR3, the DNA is TGTGCCAGCAGTTTAGGCAGGGCCTCCCTCCCTCTTCGCTACGAGCAGTACTTC. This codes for CASSLGRASLPLRYEQYF.

The CDR3 reads CASGEGNQPQHF. The CDR3, as DNA: TGTGCCAGCGGGGAGGGGAATCAGCCCCAGCATTTT. J is TRBJ1-5 and V is TRBV7-9; D perhaps matches TRBD1 (5 bases). Trimming left V 8 bases short and J 4 bases short, with 9 bases between. Germline loops: CDR1 SEHNR, CDR2 FQNEAQ (reference sequence). The CDR3 is 12 residues long.

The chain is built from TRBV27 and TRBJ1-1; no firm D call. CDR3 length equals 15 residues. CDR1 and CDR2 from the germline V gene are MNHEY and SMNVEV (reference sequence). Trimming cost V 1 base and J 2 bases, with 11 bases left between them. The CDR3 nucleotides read TGTGCCAGCAGTTTATGGTCAGAACAAAACACTGAAGCTTTCTTT. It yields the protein CASSLWSEQNTEAFF.